The rows below give T cell receptor beta chains drawn from one sample of a study of CD8+ T cells in alopecia areata. Libraries were prepared by immunoSEQ multiplex PCR; TCRdb keeps only in-frame clonotypes and omits some of them. The table records about 200,000 clones, 64% of them present only once. This specimen was CD4+ T cells sorted from blood, taken at week 4, from a patient treated with tofacitinib. The receptors derive from a human donor with alopecia areata. The CDR3 runs from the conserved cysteine through the conserved F or W. The order of the fields is V gene, clone size, D gene, J gene, CDR3 DNA, CDR3 protein. The D gene is left open where the match is weak. Only some rows state a clone size, as once, few, many or a class for expanded clones.

TRBV7-9	few	.	TRBJ1-2	TGTGCCAGCAGCTTACAGGTTAACTATGGCTACACCTTC	CASSLQVNYGYTF
TRBV4-2	.	.	TRBJ1-4	TGTGCCAGCAGCCAAGTGGGGAAAAATGAAAAACTGTTTTTT	CASSQVGKNEKLFF
TRBV4-3	.	.	TRBJ2-6	TGCGCCAGCAGCCAAGATCAAACTGCTAGCTCTGGGGCCAACGTCCTGACTTTC	CASSQDQTASSGANVLTF
TRBV7-9	.	.	TRBJ2-7	TGTGCCAGCAGCGTACCGGGCCGTGTCTACGAGCAGTACTTC	CASSVPGRVYEQYF
TRBV18	.	.	TRBJ1-5	TGTGCCAGCTCACCCGATACCAATCAGCCCCAGCATTTT	CASSPDTNQPQHF
TRBV29-1	.	TRBD1	TRBJ2-2	TGCAGCGTTACAGGGGGTGCGAACACCGGGGAGCTGTTTTTT	CSVTGGANTGELFF
TRBV30	.	TRBD2	TRBJ2-3	TGTGCCTGGAACCCGGGACTAGCGGGGGGGGCAGATACGCAGTATTTT	CAWNPGLAGGADTQYF
TRBV19	.	.	TRBJ1-5	TGTGCCAGTAGTACGACAGTAGGTAGCAATCAGCCCCAGCATTTT	CASSTTVGSNQPQHF
TRBV29-1	.	TRBD2	TRBJ2-2	TGCAGCGGGGGACTAGCGGCTCCCGGGGAGCTGTTTTTT	CSGGLAAPGELFF
TRBV7-8	many	.	TRBJ1-5	TGTGCCAGCAGCTTTGGGGTCAATCAGCCCCAGCATTTT	CASSFGVNQPQHF
TRBV27	few	.	TRBJ2-3	TGTGCCAGCAGTTTCAGGGCGACAGATACGCAGTATTTT	CASSFRATDTQYF
TRBV15	few	TRBD1	TRBJ2-7	TGTGCCACCAGCAGAGAAGGGGGCCCCTACGAGCAGTACTTC	CATSREGGPYEQYF
TRBV7-2	.	TRBD2	TRBJ2-5	TGTGCCAGCAGCTTAGCGCTTAGCGGGGGGATGGAGACCCAGTACTTC	CASSLALSGGMETQYF
TRBV29-1	.	.	TRBJ2-1	TGCAGCGTTGGGGGGCAGTACGACAATGAGCAGTTCTTC	CSVGGQYDNEQFF
TRBV5-1	.	.	TRBJ2-5	TGCGCCAGCAGCTTTGATTGGGGTGTGGAGACCCAGTACTTC	CASSFDWGVETQYF
TRBV28	.	.	TRBJ2-7	TGTGCCAGCAGTTCCTCGGACACCTACGAGCAGTACTTC	CASSSSDTYEQYF